Shown below are 26 T cell receptor beta chains from a single sample sequenced in a study of blood T cell repertoires in COVID-19. Generated by immunoSEQ multiplex PCR, the TCRdb table keeps only in-frame clones and is missing some. The sample has over 30,000 clones, 90% seen once; the top ten hold 12%. Sequencing was carried out using peripheral blood. These receptors all stem from a man in his sixties or seventies with acute or convalescent COVID-19.

The V and J genes are TRBV10-2 and TRBJ1-2; maybe TRBD1 (5 bases). Germline values: CDR1 WSHSY, CDR2 SAAADI. The CDR3 loop spans 14 amino acids. V was pared by 2 bases and J by 4 bases, with 11 bases between. CDR3 nucleotides: TGCGCCAGCAGTGAGGGGGCGCGTTCCTATGGCTACACCTTC. It encodes CASSEGARSYGYTF.

The V and J genes are TRBV28 and TRBJ1-2; D unresolved. The germline gives CDR1 MDHEN, CDR2 SYDVKM. The CDR3 is made up of 13 amino acids. Between the trimmed V and J ends, which lost 6 bases and 4 bases, there was a span of 12 bases. The CDR3, as DNA: TGTGCCAGCAGGGCCCCAGGCAGCTATGGCTACACCTTC. Its translation is CASRAPGSYGYTF.

The chain carries TRBV6-2 or TRBV6-3 and TRBJ2-7; 9 bases fit TRBD1. J gave up 1 base and V 5 bases, and 15 bases lay outside the gene matches. Germline assignment: CDR1 MNHEY and CDR2 SVGEGT. This CDR3 region has 18 residues. In DNA, the CDR3 is TGTGCCAGCAGTGGGGCCGGGACAGGGCCACCTACTTCCTACGAGCAGTACTTC. It translates to CASSGAGTGPPTSYEQYF.

This clone was seen only a few times. The J gene is TRBJ1-1, the V gene TRBV11-3; tentative D call: TRBD1 (5 bases). The CDR3 sequence is 13 residues long. Germline assignment: CDR1 SGHNT and CDR2 YENEEA. Trimming shortened V by 5 bases and J by 5 bases, and 12 bases separated the two germline ends. CDR3 in amino acids: CASSPGGGTEAFF. The CDR3, as DNA: TGTGCCAGCAGCCCCGGGGGTGGAACTGAAGCTTTCTTT.

The gene calls are TRBV28 and TRBJ2-7; TRBD2 agrees at 11 bases. Trimming cost V 8 bases and J 2 bases; bases outside gene matches: 8. CDR3 length equals 15 residues. The germline V gene encodes CDR1 MDHEN and CDR2 SYDVKM. This CDR3 is CASRGGLAVTYEQYF. As DNA, the CDR3 is TGTGCCAGCCGAGGGGGACTAGCGGTAACCTACGAGCAGTACTTC. The whole variable domain, filled in from reference TRBV28 and TRBJ2-7, reads DVKVTQSSRYLVKRTGEKVFLECVQDMDHENMFWYRQDPGLGLRLIYFSYDVKMKEKGDIPEGYSVSREKKERFSLILESASTNQTSMYLCASRGGLAVTYEQYFGPGTRLTVT.

With respect to this clone: An end of the junction differs from the germline gene, which may be a read error. Other DNA sequences of this sample code for an identical CDR3. The gene calls are TRBV9 and TRBJ2-5; maybe TRBD2 (7 bases). CDR1 SGDLS and CDR2 YYNGEE come from the germline V gene. This CDR3 has 15 residues. This chain's CDR3 is CPSRGGGGPQETQYF. Here the CDR3 DNA reads TGCCCCAGCCGCGGAGGGGGGGGGCCCCAAGAGACCCAGTACTTC.

The rearrangement links TRBV21-1 to TRBJ2-3; the listed D gene, TRBD2, was not tested against the DNA. TRBV21-1 is a known pseudogene. CDR3 size: 15 residues. The CDR3 DNA reads TGTGCCAGCAGCAAATACTTACGACTAGCGGATACGCAGTATTTT. Its translation is CASSKYLRLADTQYF.

The gene calls are TRBV2 and TRBJ2-2, with TRBD2 as a possible D gene (5 bases). Deletions cut 4 bases from V and 7 bases from J, with 16 bases between. The CDR3 covers 15 residues. CDR1 and CDR2 from the germline V gene are SNHLY and FYNNEI. CDR3 sequence (DNA): TGTGCCAGCAGTGTAGGGCCTGGAGGAGGCGGGGAGCTGTTTTTT. Translating gives CASSVGPGGGGELFF.

CDR3 amino acids: CASSGTANTGELFF. The DNA for the CDR3 is TGCGCCAGCTCAGGCACCGCGAACACCGGGGAGCTGTTTTTT. This sequence joins TRBV4-1 and TRBJ2-2, with D unresolved. Germline-derived CDR1 and CDR2 are MGHRA and YSYEKL. The CDR3 sequence is 14 residues long. The germline V and J ends were trimmed by 8 bases and 0 bases, with 10 bases remaining between them.

The chain employs TRBV6-2 or TRBV6-3 and TRBJ2-1; perhaps TRBD2 as D (5 bases). Trimming stripped 5 bases from V and 10 bases from J, with 12 bases between. Germline V gene lookup returns CDR1 MNHEY and CDR2 SVGEGT. The CDR3 has 12 amino acids. The CDR3 spells CASSDTGREQFF. Written as DNA, the CDR3 is TGTGCCAGCAGTGACACGGGGAGAGAGCAGTTCTTC.

The chain is built from TRBV27 and TRBJ2-2, with 14 bases identical to TRBD2. The V and J ends lost 7 bases and 3 bases, in that order; junction bases with no gene match: 7. The CDR3 sequence is 17 residues long. The germline V gene has CDR1 MNHEY and CDR2 SMNVEV (reference sequence). CDR3 in DNA: TGTGCCAGCACTAACGGGACTAGCGGGAGTCACACCGGGGAGCTGTTTTTT. Protein product: CASTNGTSGSHTGELFF.

The chain combines TRBV4-2 with TRBJ1-5; TRBD1 matches 9 bases. The trim removed 0 bases at V and 9 bases at J, leaving 15 bases unmatched. The CDR3 consists of 18 residues. CDR1 is LGHNA and CDR2 is YNFKEQ in the germline V gene. The CDR3 loop reads CASSQDWRTGEFIGPQHF. CDR3 bases: TGTGCCAGCAGCCAAGATTGGCGGACAGGGGAATTTATAGGGCCCCAGCATTTT.

This chain links TRBV11-1 with TRBJ2-3, with 7 bases matching TRBD2. The CDR3 consists of 14 residues. Germline V gene data show CDR1 as SGHAT and CDR2 as FQDESV (reference sequence). V dropped 5 bases and J dropped 4; count of bases not matched to a gene: 6. The CDR3 region has the DNA TGTGCCAGCAGCACGGGACTAAGAGCAGATACGCAGTATTTT. Translation: CASSTGLRADTQYF.

The genes are TRBV6-5 and TRBJ2-7; 7 bases are a match to TRBD2. CDR1 MNHEY and CDR2 SVGAGI come from the germline V gene. This CDR3 spans 15 amino acids. After removal of 6 bases from V and 4 bases from J, the junction contained 12 bases not matched to a gene. CDR3 nucleotides: TGTGCCAGCAGCCAGACCGGGCTAGCGGAGTACGAGCAGTACTTC. Translated: CASSQTGLAEYEQYF.

The chain uses TRBV5-6 and TRBJ2-7, with TRBD2 matching 9 bases. The CDR3 loop spans 15 amino acids. The trim removed 4 bases at V and 3 bases at J, leaving 8 bases unmatched. Germline loops: CDR1 SGHDT, CDR2 YYEEEE. CDR3 amino acids: CASSPLTSGHYEQYF. Here the CDR3 DNA reads TGTGCCAGCAGCCCCCTGACTAGCGGACACTACGAGCAGTACTTC.

This sequence joins TRBV6-2 or TRBV6-3 and TRBJ1-3; no definite D call. The CDR3 covers 15 residues. Germline loops: CDR1 MNHEY, CDR2 SVGEGT. Trimming left V 6 bases short and J 0 bases short, with 12 bases between. This CDR3 reads CASSRGLTSGNTIYF. The CDR3 DNA reads as TGTGCCAGCAGCCGCGGACTGACCTCTGGAAACACCATATATTTT.

This chain joins TRBV19 and TRBJ2-1, with D possibly TRBD1 on 5 matching bases. The V and J ends lost 5 bases and 5 bases respectively, with 10 bases between them. This CDR3 spans 13 amino acids. The germline CDR1 and CDR2 sequences are LNHDA and SQIVND (reference sequence). The DNA for the CDR3 is TGTGCCAGTAGTCCGACAGCGCACAATGAGCAGTTCTTC. Its translation is CASSPTAHNEQFF.

V is TRBV4-2 and J is TRBJ2-7; D is perhaps TRBD1 (5 bases). Germline CDR1 reads LGHNA; CDR2 reads YNFKEQ. This CDR3 comprises 17 residues. The V gene lost 0 bases and the J gene lost 3 bases, with 18 bases spanning the gap. For the CDR3, the DNA is TGTGCCAGCAGCCAAGATCCTCCGCAAGGGGCAGGCTACGAGCAGTACTTC. It translates to CASSQDPPQGAGYEQYF.

V is TRBV19 and J is TRBJ2-7; D is unclear. Germline CDR1 and CDR2: LNHDA and SQIVND (reference sequence). Trimming shortened V by 6 bases and J by 3 bases, and 18 bases separated the two germline ends. The CDR3 spans 15 residues. In DNA, the CDR3 is TGTGCCAGTAGAGCCAGGCCAACGACGCTCTACGAGCAGTACTTC. The encoded protein is CASRARPTTLYEQYF.

This clone was seen just once. This chain uses TRBV4-3 with TRBJ1-5; D unresolved. The CDR3 has 16 amino acids. V gave up 0 bases and J gave up 4 bases, with 13 bases separating them. The germline gives CDR1 LGHNA, CDR2 YSLEER. CDR3 nucleotides: TGCGCCAGCAGCCAAGACAGAGGGCAGCCTAATCAGCCCCAGCATTTT. Translated: CASSQDRGQPNQPQHF.

CDR3 region: CASSPGLAYLQFF. The CDR3 DNA follows: TGTGCCAGCAGCCCGGGACTAGCTTATCTGCAGTTCTTC. The J gene is TRBJ2-1, the V gene TRBV7-2; the match to TRBD2 covers 9 bases. This CDR3 spans 13 amino acids. Unmatched junction bases numbered 8, after V lost 5 bases and J lost 12 bases. Germline V gives CDR1 SGHTA, CDR2 FQGNSA. Full variable domain (remainder filled in from reference TRBV7-2 and TRBJ2-1): GAGVSQSPSNKVTEKGKDVELRCDPISGHTALYWYRQSLGQGLEFLIYFQGNSAPDKSGLPSDRFSAERTGGSVSTLTIQRTQQEDSAVYLCASSPGLAYLQFFGPGTRLTVL.

The chain combines TRBV19 with TRBJ2-1; 10 nucleotides agree with TRBD2. The CDR3 extends over 14 amino acids. The germline CDR1 and CDR2 sequences are LNHDA and SQIVND (reference sequence). With 7 bases clipped from V and 8 bases from J, the junction kept 8 bases outside the gene matches. The CDR3, as DNA: TGTGCCAGTAAGGAACTAGCGGGATTCGATGAGCAGTTCTTC. This sequence encodes CASKELAGFDEQFF. Looking up the rest from reference TRBV19 and TRBJ2-1 gives the full variable domain: DGGITQSPKYLFRKEGQNVTLSCEQNLNHDAMYWYRQDPGQGLRLIYYSQIVNDFQKGDIAEGYSVSREKKESFPLTVTSAQKNPTAFYLCASKELAGFDEQFFGPGTRLTVL.

V is TRBV5-1 and J is TRBJ1-3, with 7 bases matching TRBD1. With V trimmed by 5 bases and J by 0 bases, 8 bases remained unmatched. The CDR3 spans 16 residues. CDR1 SGHRS and CDR2 YFSETQ come from the germline V gene. The CDR3 sequence: CASRAAYRGSGNTIYF. CDR3 nucleotides: TGCGCCAGCAGAGCGGCGTACAGGGGCTCTGGAAACACCATATATTTT.

The chain joins TRBV2 to TRBJ2-1; 9 bases fit TRBD2. CDR1 is SNHLY and CDR2 is FYNNEI in the germline V gene. The CDR3 loop spans 14 amino acids. The V segment lost 7 bases and the J segment 6 bases; nucleotides outside the gene matches: 7. CDR3 DNA sequence: TGTGCCAGCAAAGCTAGCGGGGCGGGCAATGAGCAGTTCTTC. It is translated as CASKASGAGNEQFF.

The genes are TRBV10-3 and TRBJ1-1; weak D call: TRBD1 (5 bases). Per the germline V gene, CDR1 is ENHRY and CDR2 is SYGVKD. V was trimmed by 6 bases and J by 0 bases, leaving 8 bases between them. CDR3 size: 13 residues. CDR3 protein: CAISRQMNTEAFF. CDR3 DNA sequence: TGTGCCATCAGCCGACAGATGAACACTGAAGCTTTCTTT.

This sequence joins TRBV27 and TRBJ1-2; D gene unclear. V lost 3 bases to trimming and J lost 3 bases, with 8 bases between them. CDR3 length: 13 residues. Germline loops: CDR1 MNHEY, CDR2 SMNVEV (reference sequence). Written as DNA, the CDR3 is TGTGCCAGCAGTTTTGGGCAGTACTATGGCTACACCTTC. It specifies CASSFGQYYGYTF.